These 32 T cell receptor beta chains were sequenced from one sample in a study of post-analysis software for immune sequencing data. cDNA libraries for TCR beta contained unique molecular identifiers. Each CDR3 protein is one row after TCRdb ran MiXCR on the PCR reads. This sample has 740,000 or so distinct CDR3 sequences; approximately 53% occur once, and the top ten carry around 4.5%. Which antigens these TCRs recognize remains unknown. Findings and caveats of the study: Relative to controls, patients had five TRBV segments at higher frequency, with TRBV5-6, TRBV5-1 and TRBV20-1 among these.

The sample taken for sequencing was blood. These receptors originate from a girl under 18 with multiple sclerosis.

DNA for the CDR3: TGTGCCAGCAGCGTAGGACAGGGTCGACAGCCCCAGCATTTT. Translating it yields CASSVGQGRQPQHF. The genes are TRBV9 and TRBJ1-5; the match to TRBD1 covers 7 bases. Germline CDR1 is SGDLS and CDR2 is YYNGEE. The CDR3 extends over 14 amino acids. Trimming removed 0 bases from V and 7 bases from J; junction bases left unmatched: 4.

The chain is built from TRBV10-3 and TRBJ2-3; TRBD2 agrees at 8 bases. Germline loops: CDR1 ENHRY, CDR2 SYGVKD. Trimming removed 6 bases from V and 0 bases from J; junction bases left unmatched: 11. CDR3 length: 17 residues. The CDR3 loop is CAIRASRLASSTDTQYF. The CDR3 DNA follows: TGTGCCATCAGGGCCAGCCGACTAGCGTCTAGCACAGATACGCAGTATTTT.

This chain links TRBV7-9 with TRBJ2-3, with 11 bases identical to TRBD2. This CDR3 comprises 20 residues. V shed 5 bases, J shed 0 bases, and the junction held 16 bases outside the gene matches. Germline V lookup: CDR1 SEHNR, CDR2 FQNEAQ (reference sequence). The CDR3 coding sequence is TGTGCCAGCAGCCCCAGCCGAAGGGGACTAGCGGCCCATAGCACAGATACGCAGTATTTT. It encodes CASSPSRRGLAAHSTDTQYF.

This clonotype was counted a few times. V is TRBV12-5 and J is TRBJ1-2, with 9 bases fitting TRBD1. Germline V gene sequence: CDR1 LGHNT, CDR2 FRNRAP. The CDR3 extends over 17 amino acids. V was pared by 2 bases and J by 7 bases, with 14 bases of the junction left unmatched. The CDR3 here is CASGLNPRDRGFGGYTF. The CDR3 nucleotides are TGTGCTAGTGGTTTGAACCCCAGAGACAGGGGGTTTGGTGGCTACACCTTC. The full variable domain, with the rest looked up from reference TRBV12-5 and TRBJ1-2, is DARVTQTPRHKVTEMGQEVTMRCQPILGHNTVFWYRQTMMQGLELLAYFRNRAPLDDSGMPKDRFSAEMPDATLATLKIQPSEPRDSAVYFCASGLNPRDRGFGGYTFGSGTRLTVV.

To note about this clonotype: Germline is not matched at one junction end, which may reflect a read error. The genes are TRBV29-1 and TRBJ2-4; 7 bases map to TRBD2. This CDR3 spans 12 amino acids. Germline CDR1 reads SQVTM; CDR2 reads ANQGSEA. The CDR3 bases are TGCAGCGCTGGAATAGCGGGTGGCCCTGTGGTCTTC. Amino acid sequence: CSAGIAGGPVVF.

Details on this clonotype: It may be a read error: a sequence one base away is much more abundant. CDR3 amino acids: CASRFSGANVLTF. CDR3 coding DNA: TGTGCCAGCAGGTTCTCTGGGGCCAACGTCCTGACTTTC. The chain employs TRBV12-3 or TRBV12-4 and TRBJ2-6; no clear D gene. The V end was cut by 6 bases, the J end by 0 bases, with 3 bases between. This CDR3 has 13 amino acids.

This clonotype was seen only a few times. V usage is TRBV7-9 and J usage is TRBJ2-7; D could derive from TRBD1 or TRBD2 (6 bases each). Between the trimmed V and J ends, which lost 5 bases and 5 bases, there was a span of 16 bases. Germline-derived CDR1 and CDR2 are SEHNR and FQNEAQ (reference sequence). This CDR3 is 14 amino acids long. CDR3 coding DNA: TGTGCCAGCAGCGTCTTCGGAGGGGGACACGAGCAGTACTTC. Protein product: CASSVFGGGHEQYF.

V and J are TRBV25-1 and TRBJ1-1, with D uncertain. The CDR3 spans 13 residues. Germline CDR1 reads MGHDK; CDR2 reads SYGVNS. Trimming cost V 3 bases and J 0 bases, with 5 bases left between them. In nucleotides, the CDR3 is TGTGCCAGCAGTGAGTGGATGAACACTGAAGCTTTCTTT. Its protein product is CASSEWMNTEAFF.

This clonotype turned up a few times. The V and J genes are TRBV29-1 and TRBJ2-1; D could derive from TRBD1 or TRBD2 (7 bases each). CDR3 length equals 14 residues. Germline CDR1 is SQVTM and CDR2 is ANQGSEA. Between the trimmed V and J ends, which lost 6 bases and 1 base, there was a span of 13 bases. CDR3 sequence: CSVHRGGSYNEQFF. The CDR3 DNA reads as TGCAGCGTACACAGGGGAGGGTCCTACAATGAGCAGTTCTTC.

DNA of the CDR3: TGTGCCAGCAGCCAAGAGCTCGTCGGAAACAGGCCTTACGAGCAGTACTTC. This gives the protein CASSQELVGNRPYEQYF. V is TRBV3-1 and J is TRBJ2-7; possibly TRBD1 for D (5 bases). V gave up 0 bases and J gave up 4 bases, with 19 bases separating them. The germline CDR1 and CDR2 sequences are LGHDT and YNNKEL (reference sequence). This CDR3 spans 17 amino acids.

This clonotype has a handful of counts. This rearrangement joins TRBV7-3 to TRBJ2-1, with D uncertain. The germline V gene has CDR1 SGHTA and CDR2 FQGTGA. This CDR3 comprises 14 residues. Trimming removed 7 bases from V and 0 bases from J, with 10 bases in between. The DNA of the CDR3 is TGTGCCAGCAAGGTCCTTGCCTCCTACAATGAGCAGTTCTTC. This gives the protein CASKVLASYNEQFF.

The rearrangement uses TRBV29-1 and TRBJ1-2; D gene unclear. Trimming removed 3 bases at V and 4 bases at J, with 12 bases between. CDR1 and CDR2 from the germline V gene are SQVTM and ANQGSEA. This CDR3 comprises 13 residues. CDR3 amino acids: CSVEVDRVYGYTF. The DNA of the CDR3 is TGCAGCGTTGAGGTGGATCGAGTCTATGGCTACACCTTC. The variable domain in full, with the rest retrieved from reference TRBV29-1 and TRBJ1-2, is SAVISQKPSRDICQRGTSLTIQCQVDSQVTMMFWYRQQPGQSLTLIATANQGSEATYESGFVIDKFPISRPNLTFSTLTVSNMSPEDSSIYLCSVEVDRVYGYTFGSGTRLTVV.

This sequence joins TRBV20-1 and TRBJ2-1, with D maybe TRBD2 (5 bases). V was pared by 6 bases and J by 5 bases, with 14 bases between. The germline CDR1 and CDR2 sequences are DFQATT and SNEGSKA (reference sequence). The CDR3 has 13 amino acids. This CDR3 is CSAPAAGDNEQFF. The CDR3 region has the DNA TGCAGTGCCCCCGCTGCGGGTGACAATGAGCAGTTCTTC.

The rearrangement uses TRBV7-9 and TRBJ1-1, with 12 bases fitting TRBD1. J was trimmed by 2 bases and V by 1 base; bases with no gene match: 8. This CDR3 is built from 18 residues. In germline, CDR1 is SEHNR, CDR2 FQNEAQ (reference sequence). CDR3 in DNA: TGTGCCAGCAGCTTAGGGATGGGACAGGGGGCTCGTAACACTGAAGCTTTCTTT. Translated, it gives CASSLGMGQGARNTEAFF.

This clonotype was found once. The chain has TRBV5-1 and TRBJ2-3; D may be TRBD1 (7 bases). The germline V gene encodes CDR1 SGHRS and CDR2 YFSETQ. This CDR3 region has 18 residues. V lost 2 bases to trimming and J lost 0 bases, with 19 bases between them. The CDR3 sequence: CASSFVGSGGLSTDTQYF. CDR3 DNA: TGCGCCAGCAGCTTTGTTGGATCAGGGGGGCTTAGCACAGATACGCAGTATTTT.

The chain recombines TRBV20-1 with TRBJ2-3; 11 nucleotides line up with TRBD2. The germline gives CDR1 DFQATT, CDR2 SNEGSKA (reference sequence). The V and J ends lost 6 bases and 4 bases, in that order; junction bases with no gene match: 6. The CDR3 extends over 14 amino acids. The CDR3 sequence is CSAGTSGAADTQYF. CDR3 DNA sequence: TGCAGTGCCGGGACTAGCGGAGCGGCAGATACGCAGTATTTT.

This chain joins TRBV16 and TRBJ1-2; 12 bases fit TRBD1. This CDR3 is built from 17 residues. Germline loops: CDR1 KGHSY, CDR2 FQNENV. V lost 2 bases, J lost 6 bases, and 10 bases stayed unmatched. The CDR3 spells CASSQPWDRGQGDGYTF. DNA of the CDR3: TGTGCCAGCAGCCAACCTTGGGACAGGGGGCAGGGTGATGGCTACACCTTC.

This clonotype was counted only a few times. This chain links TRBV4-1 with TRBJ2-4, with D perhaps matching TRBD1 or TRBD2 (6 bases each). The last part of the DNA fits TRBJ2-5 better; the J call may be wrong. Germline V gene sequence: CDR1 MGHRA, CDR2 YSYEKL. This CDR3 comprises 15 residues. DNA for the CDR3: TGCGCCAGCAGCCAAGTCGGGGGCCAGGGAGAGACCCAGTACTTC. Translating it yields CASSQVGGQGETQYF.

This clonotype was observed a few times. V usage is TRBV20-1 and J usage is TRBJ2-1; D ambiguous. The CDR3 contains 14 residues. Trimming took 6 bases from V and 4 from J, leaving 16 bases between them. The V gene's germline CDR1 is DFQATT and CDR2 SNEGSKA (reference sequence). The CDR3 reads CSASVRVGYNEQFF. The CDR3 DNA sequence: TGCAGTGCCAGTGTCAGAGTGGGTTACAATGAGCAGTTCTTC.

This chain links TRBV10-3 with TRBJ2-1; perhaps TRBD1 as D (6 bases). CDR1 is ENHRY, CDR2 SYGVKD, per germline. The CDR3 is 14 amino acids. V was shortened by 8 bases and J by 7 bases, with 18 bases between the two germline ends. The CDR3 nucleotides read TGTGCCATCGCCGGGACAATCCAGGGGAATGAGCAGTTCTTC. This codes for CAIAGTIQGNEQFF.

This clonotype was detected a few times. The chain joins TRBV10-3 to TRBJ2-3, with D unresolved. Germline lookup yields CDR1 ENHRY and CDR2 SYGVKD. The CDR3 spans 13 residues. V was shortened by 4 bases and J by 0 bases, with 5 bases between the two germline ends. For the CDR3, the DNA is TGTGCCATCAGTGTTGGGAGCACAGATACGCAGTATTTT. Its translation: CAISVGSTDTQYF.

The sample holds one count of this clonotype. This chain joins TRBV7-2 and TRBJ2-4; 8 bases match TRBD2. The J call is uncertain, as TRBJ2-7 better fits the DNA end. Germline CDR1 and CDR2: SGHTA and FQGNSA. This CDR3 region has 15 residues. CDR3: CASSSRASGSYEQYF. Here the CDR3 DNA reads TGTGCCAGCAGCTCACGGGCTAGCGGGTCCTACGAGCAGTACTTC.

This sequence joins TRBV12-3 or TRBV12-4 and TRBJ1-1; D uncertain. This CDR3 has 14 residues. Trimming stripped 6 bases from V and 3 bases from J, with 14 bases between. The CDR3 coding sequence is TGTGCCAGCAGCCCCCCCAGTGTAGACACTGAAGCTTTCTTT. Its protein is CASSPPSVDTEAFF.

The chain recombines TRBV5-5 with TRBJ2-5, with 15 bases aligning to TRBD2. The DNA end is a closer match to TRBJ2-7, so the J assignment may be wrong. The CDR3 has 17 amino acids. The germline gives CDR1 SGHKS, CDR2 YYEKEE (reference sequence). CDR3 DNA: TGTGCCAGCAGCTCGGGACTAGCGGGAGGTCTGAAGGGCGAGCAGTACTTC. Translated: CASSSGLAGGLKGEQYF.

This clonotype came up a few times. The chain has TRBV29-1 and TRBJ1-5; D not certain. Germline assignment: CDR1 SQVTM and CDR2 ANQGSEA. This CDR3 comprises 12 residues. With 7 bases removed from V and 6 bases from J, the gap between germline ends came to 13 bases. The chain's CDR3 is CSALIWGQPQHF. The DNA of the CDR3 is TGCAGCGCTTTGATATGGGGTCAGCCCCAGCATTTT.

This clonotype came up a few times. V is TRBV20-1 and J is TRBJ2-7, with D unclear. The CDR3 length is 14 residues. Germline CDR1 is DFQATT and CDR2 is SNEGSKA (reference sequence). V was trimmed by 0 bases and J by 3 bases, leaving 12 bases between them. The CDR3 DNA follows: TGCAGTGCTAGAGATGCTAGGAGAGGCTACGAGCAGTACTTC. Residues: CSARDARRGYEQYF.

The rearrangement joins TRBV5-1 to TRBJ2-1, with 7 bases matching TRBD1. The V gene's germline CDR1 is SGHRS and CDR2 YFSETQ. There are 17 residues in the CDR3. Trimming cost V 0 bases and J 4 bases; bases outside gene matches: 10. The CDR3: CASSLGPGDSPYNEQFF. In nucleotides, the CDR3 is TGCGCCAGCAGCTTGGGTCCTGGGGACAGCCCTTACAATGAGCAGTTCTTC.

The chain recombines TRBV7-3 with TRBJ2-6; possibly TRBD1 for D (5 bases). The germline gives CDR1 SGHTA, CDR2 FQGTGA. The length of the CDR3 is 17 residues. The V end was cut by 5 bases, the J end by 1 base, with 15 bases between. The CDR3 region has the DNA TGTGCCAGCAGCCAGAAAGGGGCCGTTTCTGGGGCCAACGTCCTGACTTTC. Translating gives CASSQKGAVSGANVLTF.

V is TRBV27 and J is TRBJ1-2; D perhaps matches TRBD1 (6 bases). The CDR3 is made up of 17 amino acids. The ends were cut back, 5 bases at V and 6 bases at J, with 25 bases in the middle. From germline, CDR1 is MNHEY and CDR2 SMNVEV (reference sequence). The DNA of the CDR3 is TGTGCCAGCAGTCCTCTTAGCGCACAGGGCGCCGGGGATGGCTACACCTTC. Translation gives CASSPLSAQGAGDGYTF.

This chain connects TRBV27 to TRBJ1-2; 7 nucleotides line up with TRBD1. The CDR3 is 13 amino acids. CDR1 and CDR2 from the germline V gene are MNHEY and SMNVEV (reference sequence). J gave up 4 bases and V 5 bases, and 4 bases lay outside the gene matches. The CDR3 loop is CASSAWTGYGYTF. For the CDR3, the DNA is TGTGCCAGCAGTGCATGGACAGGCTATGGCTACACCTTC.

The chain recombines TRBV29-1 with TRBJ2-1, with TRBD2 matching over 7 bases. The germline V gene encodes CDR1 SQVTM and CDR2 ANQGSEA. The CDR3 is made up of 14 amino acids. With 3 bases clipped from V and 7 bases from J, the junction kept 9 bases outside the gene matches. The CDR3 reads CSVDFAGVRNEQFF. The CDR3 nucleotides read TGCAGCGTTGATTTTGCGGGAGTAAGAAATGAGCAGTTCTTC.

The CDR3 here is CSASIGNEQFF. The CDR3 bases are TGCAGTGCTAGCATCGGGAATGAGCAGTTCTTC. This chain joins TRBV20-1 and TRBJ2-1, with D uncertain. Trimming took off 3 bases at V and 7 bases at J, with 7 bases between the two ends. The CDR3 extends over 11 amino acids. Germline V CDR1 and CDR2: DFQATT, SNEGSKA (reference sequence).